This is a list of T cell receptor beta chains from one sample in a study of glioma-infiltrating T cells after dendritic cell vaccination. This table comes from immunoSEQ multiplex PCR, and its TCRdb copy is limited to in-frame clones, with some not included. Here the sample spans 95,000 to 110,000 clones, roughly 76% being singletons. The starting material was blood, obtained before dendritic cell vaccination. These TCRs come from a human donor with glioblastoma. CDR3s include the opening cysteine and the closing phenylalanine or tryptophan. D genes are given only for firm matches. Clone size is shown for a subset of rows, as once, few, many or a class of expanded clone.

j_call clone_size cdr3_length v_call d_call cdr3_nt cdr3_aa
TRBJ1-2 NA 15 TRBV5-1 NA TGCGCCAGCAGTCCAACAGGGCTAGGTAGCTATGGCTACACCTTC CASSPTGLGSYGYTF
TRBJ1-2 NA 15 TRBV19 NA TGTGCCAGTAGTAGGGCTACACAGGGCAACTATGGCTACACCTTC CASSRATQGNYGYTF
TRBJ1-6 once 15 TRBV2 NA TGTGCCAGCAGTGAACGCAGGGTGCGTAATTCACCCCTCCACTTT CASSERRVRNSPLHF
TRBJ1-6 NA 14 TRBV7-9 TRBD1 TGTGCCAGCAGCGCAGGACAGGGCAATTCACCCCTCCACTTT CASSAGQGNSPLHF
TRBJ2-5 NA 15 TRBV5-1 NA TGCGCCAGCAGCTTCCAGACAGGCATGCAAGAGACCCAGTACTTC CASSFQTGMQETQYF
TRBJ1-1 NA 14 TRBV7-6 TRBD1 TGTGCCAGCAGCCCCAGCCACAGGGGGACTGAAGCTTTCTTT CASSPSHRGTEAFF
TRBJ1-1 NA 13 TRBV5-5 NA TGTGCCAGCGGGAGGGGAGCTCGGTGGGGAGCTTTCTTT CASGRGARWGAFF
TRBJ1-3 NA 14 TRBV19 NA TGTGCCAGTAGTATTTCGAGGGCTGGAAACACCATATATTTT CASSISRAGNTIYF
TRBJ2-6 NA 15 TRBV18 NA TGTGCCAGCTCACCACCGGCAGCTGGGGCCAACGTCCTGACTTTC CASSPPAAGANVLTF
TRBJ1-4 NA 14 TRBV13 NA TGTGCCAGCAGCTTGGGGCAGGGAAATGAAAAACTGTTTTTT CASSLGQGNEKLFF
TRBJ1-1 NA 16 TRBV5-1 NA TGCGCCAGCAGCTGGGGGACACAGGGCGGGAACACTGAAGCTTTCTTT CASSWGTQGGNTEAFF
TRBJ2-3 NA 16 TRBV7-9 TRBD2 TGTGCCAGCAGCTCCTCTAGCGGGGGGGCAACAGATACGCAGTATTTT CASSSSSGGATDTQYF
TRBJ2-7 NA 13 TRBV5-1 NA TGCGCCAGCAGCCATGGACTGGGCTACGAGCAGTACTTC CASSHGLGYEQYF
TRBJ1-2 NA 17 TRBV12-5 TRBD1 TGTGCTAGTGGTTTCCCCGGGACAGGGGGACCTAACTATGGCTACACCTTC CASGFPGTGGPNYGYTF
TRBJ1-3 few 16 TRBV28 NA TGTGCCAGCTCGACAGGTCGCTACCCTCGAGGAAACACCATATATTTT CASSTGRYPRGNTIYF
TRBJ1-6 NA 14 TRBV7-2 NA TGTGCCAGCAGCTTATTACAGGGATTTTCACCCCTCCACTTT CASSLLQGFSPLHF
TRBJ2-7 NA 16 TRBV7-9 NA TGTGCCAGCAGTCTATCGCGGGGAACAAGCTCCTACGAGCAGTACTTC CASSLSRGTSSYEQYF
TRBJ2-7 NA 16 TRBV4-3 TRBD1 TGCGCCAGCAGCCGTTTACCGGGACAGGAGACCTACGAGCAGTACTTC CASSRLPGQETYEQYF
TRBJ2-5 NA 14 TRBV7-9 NA TGTGCCAGCAGGAAAAAGGGGCCACAAGAGACCCAGTACTTC CASRKKGPQETQYF
TRBJ2-1 NA 13 TRBV27 NA TGTGCCAGCAGTTCGGGGGATGGGTGGGAGCAGTTCTTC CASSSGDGWEQFF
TRBJ1-2 NA 16 TRBV30 NA TGTGCCTGGAGGGCCTCGGACAGCTTCTTCAACTATGGCTACACCTTC CAWRASDSFFNYGYTF
TRBJ1-4 NA 15 TRBV2 NA TGTGCCAGCAACGGTAACAGGGTTAAGAATGAAAAACTGTTTTTT CASNGNRVKNEKLFF
TRBJ1-1 NA 14 TRBV6-5 NA TGTGCCAGCAGTTATATAGACTCAGGGACTGAAGCTTTCTTT CASSYIDSGTEAFF
TRBJ2-7 NA 14 TRBV27 NA TGTGCCAGCAGTCCGTTTCTGGACAGCTACGAGCAGTACTTC CASSPFLDSYEQYF
TRBJ2-2 NA 14 TRBV4-1 NA TGCGCCAGCAGCCAAGATCGGGACACCGGGGAGCTGTTTTTT CASSQDRDTGELFF
TRBJ2-7 few 16 TRBV4-1 TRBD2 TGCGCCAGCAGCCCAGGAGGGAGGGACGGAAAATACGAGCAGTACTTC CASSPGGRDGKYEQYF
TRBJ2-7 few 17 TRBV18 NA TGTGCCAGCTCACCACCGTCTGGGGCGGATGACTCCTACGAGCAGTACTTC CASSPPSGADDSYEQYF
TRBJ1-4 NA 14 TRBV9 TRBD1 TGTGCCAGCAGCCCAAGACAGGGGGCGCCGAAACTGTTTTTT CASSPRQGAPKLFF
TRBJ2-6 NA 17 TRBV5-5 TRBD2 TGTGCCAGCACTTTCCGCCGGGGGGGGACTGGGGCCAACGTCCTGACTTTC CASTFRRGGTGANVLTF
TRBJ2-5 NA 16 TRBV11-3 TRBD2 TGTGCCAGCAGCTCACGGACTAGCGGGATTGCGGGGACCCAGTACTTC CASSSRTSGIAGTQYF
TRBJ2-1 NA 15 TRBV6-6 NA TGTGCCAGCAGTTACGGCCTCAGGAAGTACAATGAGCAGTTCTTC CASSYGLRKYNEQFF